Listed here are 23 T cell receptor beta chains from one sample, sequenced in a study of blood T cell repertoires in COVID-19. Assay: immunoSEQ multiplex PCR; the TCRdb copy retains only in-frame clones and omits some. This table has approximately 110,000 clones, approximately 86% appearing once. Input material: peripheral blood. The receptor source for this set is a middle-aged man with acute or convalescent COVID-19.

This clone was picked up a small number of times. The gene calls are TRBV2 and TRBJ1-5; tentatively, D is TRBD1 (6 bases). The V end lost 6 bases, the J end lost 2 bases, and 17 bases lay between the germline ends. Per the germline V gene, CDR1 is SNHLY and CDR2 is FYNNEI. The CDR3 is 16 residues long. The chain's CDR3 is CASRDVARGGNQPQHF. DNA for the CDR3: TGTGCCAGCAGAGACGTTGCCAGGGGTGGCAATCAGCCCCAGCATTTT. Complete variable domain (other parts from reference TRBV2 and TRBJ1-5): EPEVTQTPSHQVTQMGQEVILRCVPISNHLYFYWYRQILGQKVEFLVSFYNNEISEKSEIFDDQFSVERPDGSNFTLKIRSTKLEDSAMYFCASRDVARGGNQPQHFGDGTRLSIL.

The chain is built from TRBV15 and TRBJ2-1, with 13 bases matching TRBD2. Germline CDR1 and CDR2: LNHNV and YYDKDF (reference sequence). V shed 3 bases, J shed 7 bases, and the junction held 3 bases outside the gene matches. CDR3 length equals 15 residues. The CDR3 nucleotides read TGTGCCACCAGCAGCGGACTAGCGGGAGTTAATGAGCAGTTCTTC. Translating it yields CATSSGLAGVNEQFF.

The V call is TRBV25-1, the J call TRBJ2-7, with 7 positions matching TRBD1. The V gene end was trimmed by 6 bases and the J gene end by 3 bases; junction bases not matched to a gene: 8. CDR1 is MGHDK, CDR2 SYGVNS, per germline. The CDR3 length is 14 residues. CDR3 residues: CASRGQEQGYEQYF. CDR3 DNA sequence: TGTGCCAGCAGAGGACAGGAACAAGGCTACGAGCAGTACTTC.

The chain links TRBV11-3 to TRBJ2-5; 7 bases are shared with TRBD1. Per germline, CDR1 SGHNT and CDR2 YENEEA. This CDR3 contains 13 residues. Trimming took 5 bases from V and 5 from J; bases not matched to a gene: 5. CDR3 nucleotides: TGTGCCAGCAGCCCGACAGGGTTGGAGACCCAGTACTTC. Protein: CASSPTGLETQYF.

V usage is TRBV7-2 and J usage is TRBJ1-2; no clear D gene. Germline loops: CDR1 SGHTA, CDR2 FQGNSA. The CDR3 loop spans 11 amino acids. Trimming left V 1 base short and J 8 bases short, with 5 bases between. The CDR3 loop is CASSLDLGYTF. CDR3 bases: TGTGCCAGCAGCTTAGATTTAGGCTACACCTTC. Supplemented by reference TRBV7-2 and TRBJ1-2, the full variable domain reads GAGVSQSPSNKVTEKGKDVELRCDPISGHTALYWYRQSLGQGLEFLIYFQGNSAPDKSGLPSDRFSAERTGGSVSTLTIQRTQQEDSAVYLCASSLDLGYTFGSGTRLTVV.

The rearrangement joins TRBV7-6 to TRBJ2-3; 7 bases match TRBD2. V trimming: 4 bases; J trimming: 2 bases; junction bases outside the gene matches: 9. Germline V gives CDR1 SGHVS, CDR2 FNYEAQ. The CDR3 sequence is 16 residues long. The chain's CDR3 is CASSSQTSPVTDTQYF. The CDR3, as DNA: TGTGCCAGCAGCTCCCAGACTAGCCCGGTCACAGATACGCAGTATTTT.

V is TRBV21-1 and J is TRBJ1-6; the table names TRBD1, a call not compared with the DNA. TRBV21-1 is termed a pseudogene. The CDR3 has 16 residues. In DNA, the CDR3 is TGTGCCAGCAGCAAAGTTCAGTCAGGCGCTAATTCACCCCTCCACTTT. It translates to CASSKVQSGANSPLHF.

This rearrangement joins TRBV7-2 to TRBJ2-7; D is undetermined. The CDR3 extends over 11 amino acids. V was clipped by 4 bases and J by 4 bases, with 5 bases between them. Germline V gene lookup returns CDR1 SGHTA and CDR2 FQGNSA. The CDR3 reads CASSSAYEQYF. The CDR3 DNA sequence: TGTGCCAGCAGCTCCGCGTACGAGCAGTACTTC.

The gene calls are TRBV5-5 and TRBJ1-1; weak D call: TRBD1 (6 bases). The germline V gene has CDR1 SGHKS and CDR2 YYEKEE (reference sequence). Trimming took off 0 bases at V and 7 bases at J, with 10 bases between the two ends. This CDR3 contains 13 residues. CDR3 region: CASSLGPDSEAFF. CDR3 nucleotide sequence: TGTGCCAGCAGCTTGGGGCCGGACAGTGAAGCTTTCTTT.

CDR3 in amino acids: CASSLEGLTGYTF. CDR3 in DNA: TGTGCCAGCAGCTTAGAGGGGCTCACTGGCTACACCTTC. V is TRBV13 and J is TRBJ1-2, with TRBD1 as a possible D gene (5 bases). CDR3 length: 13 amino acids. Deletions cut 1 base from V and 7 bases from J, with 10 bases between. Germline V gene lookup returns CDR1 PRHDT and CDR2 FYEKMQ (reference sequence).

This clone was seen a handful of times. This chain links TRBV9 with TRBJ1-1; a possible D gene is TRBD1 (5 bases). The CDR3 length is 13 residues. Germline-derived CDR1 and CDR2 are SGDLS and YYNGEE. V dropped 4 bases and J dropped 4 bases, with 11 bases sitting between them. CDR3: CASSSLGVTEAFF. Written as DNA, the CDR3 is TGTGCCAGCAGCTCCCTAGGGGTCACTGAAGCTTTCTTT.

The CDR3: CASRYIAGRLTDTQYF. The CDR3 region has the DNA TGTGCCAGCAGGTACATAGCGGGACGCCTCACAGATACGCAGTATTTT. J is TRBJ2-3 and V is TRBV6-6, with 8 positions matching TRBD2. The CDR3 covers 16 residues. Germline CDR1 and CDR2: MNHNY and SVGAGI (reference sequence). V lost 6 bases and J lost 2; bases outside the gene matches: 10.

V usage is TRBV5-1 and J usage is TRBJ2-1; 9 bases map to TRBD2. CDR3 size: 17 residues. The V gene end was trimmed by 0 bases and the J gene end by 4 bases; junction bases not matched to a gene: 8. CDR1 and CDR2 (germline): SGHRS, YFSETQ. The chain's CDR3 is CASSLEVPTSGYNEQFF. Written as DNA, the CDR3 is TGCGCCAGCAGCTTGGAGGTCCCGACTAGCGGATACAATGAGCAGTTCTTC.

The chain carries TRBV6-5 and TRBJ2-7, with a tentative D call TRBD2 (6 bases). V lost 0 bases, J lost 0 bases, and 12 bases lay in between. The CDR3 totals 16 residues. The germline V gene encodes CDR1 MNHEY and CDR2 SVGAGI. The CDR3 nucleotides are TGTGCCAGCAGTTACTCCCCGGGAGTGAGCTCCTACGAGCAGTACTTC. It codes for CASSYSPGVSSYEQYF.

The chain has TRBV19 and TRBJ1-5, with D perhaps matching TRBD1 (5 bases). V lost 6 bases and J lost 1, with 13 bases in between. The germline V gene has CDR1 LNHDA and CDR2 SQIVND (reference sequence). The CDR3 loop spans 15 amino acids. The CDR3 sequence: CASRSGIWSNQPQHF. Here the CDR3 DNA reads TGTGCCAGTAGATCAGGGATTTGGAGCAATCAGCCCCAGCATTTT. Combining the CDR3 with reference TRBV19 and TRBJ1-5 gives the whole variable domain DGGITQSPKYLFRKEGQNVTLSCEQNLNHDAMYWYRQDPGQGLRLIYYSQIVNDFQKGDIAEGYSVSREKKESFPLTVTSAQKNPTAFYLCASRSGIWSNQPQHFGDGTRLSIL.

The chain employs TRBV9 and TRBJ2-1; D remains ambiguous. This CDR3 has 14 residues. The V end lost 0 bases, the J end lost 8 bases, and 12 bases lay between the germline ends. CDR1 and CDR2 from the germline V gene are SGDLS and YYNGEE. In nucleotides, the CDR3 is TGTGCCAGCAGCGTAGGGTTAGCTTCCGATGAGCAGTTCTTC. Amino acids: CASSVGLASDEQFF. The whole variable domain, remainder taken from reference TRBV9 and TRBJ2-1, is DSGVTQTPKHLITATGQRVTLRCSPRSGDLSVYWYQQSLDQGLQFLIQYYNGEERAKGNILERFSAQQFPDLHSELNLSSLELGDSALYFCASSVGLASDEQFFGPGTRLTVL.

This chain joins TRBV10-3 and TRBJ1-1, with 8 nucleotides matching TRBD1. The CDR3 sequence is 18 residues long. The V gene's germline CDR1 is ENHRY and CDR2 SYGVKD. Losses at the gene ends were 0 bases for V and 0 bases for J; bases not matched to a gene: 9. The CDR3 sequence: CAISESRTGTTMNTEAFF. The CDR3, as DNA: TGTGCCATCAGTGAGTCAAGGACAGGGACAACCATGAACACTGAAGCTTTCTTT.

The gene calls are TRBV19 and TRBJ1-5, with TRBD1 identical over 12 bases. Germline V CDR1 and CDR2: LNHDA, SQIVND (reference sequence). Trimming took 3 bases from V and 3 from J; bases not matched to a gene: 6. CDR3 length: 17 amino acids. CDR3 loop: CASSIPGQGAINQPQHF. CDR3 coding DNA: TGTGCCAGTAGTATTCCGGGACAGGGGGCAATCAATCAGCCCCAGCATTTT.

V usage is TRBV10-3 and J usage is TRBJ1-1, with 7 nucleotides matching TRBD1. The CDR3 is made up of 13 amino acids. Germline values: CDR1 ENHRY, CDR2 SYGVKD. V lost 6 bases, J lost 1 base, and 2 bases stayed unmatched. DNA for the CDR3: TGTGCCATCAGCAGGGGGGCGAACACTGAAGCTTTCTTT. Translation: CAISRGANTEAFF.

A few counts support this clone. The chain links TRBV9 to TRBJ2-7; D is undetermined. V was shortened by 1 base and J by 5 bases, with 7 bases between the two germline ends. Germline V lookup: CDR1 SGDLS, CDR2 YYNGEE. This CDR3 is built from 12 residues. Written as DNA, the CDR3 is TGTGCCAGCAGCGTAAGAGATCACGAGCAGTACTTC. Its protein is CASSVRDHEQYF. The whole variable domain, remainder taken from reference TRBV9 and TRBJ2-7, is DSGVTQTPKHLITATGQRVTLRCSPRSGDLSVYWYQQSLDQGLQFLIQYYNGEERAKGNILERFSAQQFPDLHSELNLSSLELGDSALYFCASSVRDHEQYFGPGTRLTVT.

The chain recombines TRBV29-1 with TRBJ2-3; the match to TRBD2 covers 12 bases. Per the germline V gene, CDR1 is SQVTM and CDR2 is ANQGSEA. With V trimmed by 4 bases and J by 4 bases, 3 bases remained unmatched. The CDR3 runs to 14 residues. In DNA, the CDR3 is TGCAGCGTTGCGACTAGCGGGAGTGCAGATACGCAGTATTTT. This encodes CSVATSGSADTQYF.

V usage is TRBV2 and J usage is TRBJ2-7; TRBD1 matches at 12 bases. J lost 4 bases, V lost 4 bases, and 14 bases had no gene match. CDR1 SNHLY and CDR2 FYNNEI come from the germline V gene. The CDR3 runs to 18 residues. In DNA, the CDR3 is TGTGCCAGCAGTGTCCCGGGACAGGGGGCGGGATATAGTTACGAGCAGTACTTC. It yields the protein CASSVPGQGAGYSYEQYF.

The rearrangement links TRBV6-5 to TRBJ1-3; the D gene is possibly TRBD1 (5 bases). The CDR3 has 13 residues. The germline gives CDR1 MNHEY, CDR2 SVGAGI. The V and J ends lost 10 bases and 5 bases respectively, with 15 bases between them. CDR3 loop: CAIDRDVRNTIYF. The CDR3 DNA is TGTGCCATAGACAGAGACGTGAGAAACACCATATATTTT.